Each of the 2 T cell receptor beta chains below was sequenced from the same sample in a study of cytomegalovirus exposure and HLA in healthy donors. 13 Jbeta primers and 60 Vbeta primers were used for the PCR. The assay was immunoSEQ multiplex PCR, and TCRdb's table has in-frame clones only and misses some. The sample's table shows 140,000 or so clones. Input material: PBMCs. The receptor source for this set is a male donor in good health and CMV-seronegative.

The chain employs TRBV28 and TRBJ2-7; 9 bases are a match to TRBD2. Germline values: CDR1 MDHEN, CDR2 SYDVKM. The CDR3 runs 15 residues. Germline trimming cut 7 bases from V and 3 bases from J; bases unmatched to any gene: 10. The CDR3 spells CASIPAGGRFYEQYF. Here the CDR3 DNA reads TGTGCCAGCATCCCGGCGGGGGGGCGCTTCTACGAGCAGTACTTC. Using reference TRBV28 and TRBJ2-7 for the parts outside the CDR3, the full variable domain is DVKVTQSSRYLVKRTGEKVFLECVQDMDHENMFWYRQDPGLGLRLIYFSYDVKMKEKGDIPEGYSVSREKKERFSLILESASTNQTSMYLCASIPAGGRFYEQYFGPGTRLTVT.

The chain is built from TRBV27 and TRBJ2-7; 8 bases are a match to TRBD1. The germline gives CDR1 MNHEY, CDR2 SMNVEV (reference sequence). There are 14 residues in the CDR3. V trimming: 5 bases; J trimming: 6 bases; junction bases outside the gene matches: 9. The CDR3 region has the DNA TGTGCCAGCAGTCCCCCGGGACAGGTCCTCGAGCAGTACTTC. It specifies CASSPPGQVLEQYF.